The 26 T cell receptor beta chains presented below share a single source sample, sequenced in a study of blood T cell repertoires in COVID-19. Data came from immunoSEQ multiplex PCR; TCRdb stores just in-frame clones and leaves some out. The table has 270,000 or so clones, roughly 86% seen once. Sample: peripheral blood. These receptors were taken from a woman in her twenties or thirties with COVID-19, enrolled during active disease.

This clone has a handful of counts. The chain is built from TRBV5-1 and TRBJ2-1, with a tentative D call TRBD2 (6 bases). The CDR3 loop spans 13 amino acids. The V end lost 2 bases, the J end lost 10 bases, and 13 bases lay between the germline ends. Germline V lookup: CDR1 SGHRS, CDR2 YFSETQ. Here the CDR3 DNA reads TGCGCCAGCAGCTTAGGAGGCGGAGGGGAGCAGTTCTTC. It codes for CASSLGGGGEQFF.

The J gene is TRBJ1-1, the V gene TRBV28, with unresolved D. The germline CDR1 and CDR2 sequences are MDHEN and SYDVKM. The ends were cut back, 4 bases at V and 7 bases at J, with 10 bases in the middle. The CDR3 contains 12 residues. The CDR3 reads CASSSPPDEAFF. CDR3 coding DNA: TGTGCCAGCAGTTCCCCACCAGATGAAGCTTTCTTT.

The rearrangement joins TRBV6-4 to TRBJ2-3; 7 bases map to TRBD2. V gave up 7 bases and J gave up 0 bases; unmatched junction bases: 7. CDR1 and CDR2 (germline): MRHNA, SNTAGT. CDR3 length: 15 residues. The CDR3 sequence is CASTHPGGSTDTQYF. The DNA of the CDR3 is TGTGCCAGCACTCATCCGGGGGGAAGCACAGATACGCAGTATTTT.

For this clone: Compared with germline, one end of the junction differs, possibly owing to a read error. V and J are TRBV5-1 and TRBJ2-1; 9 nucleotides match TRBD2. This CDR3 contains 17 residues. Germline CDR1 SGHRS, CDR2 YFSETQ. CDR3 sequence: CARSLARGGGGFNEQFF. The CDR3 DNA reads as TGCGCCCGCAGCTTGGCGCGGGGGGGCGGGGGCTTCAATGAGCAGTTCTTC. The complete variable domain, with remaining parts taken from reference TRBV5-1 and TRBJ2-1, reads KAGVTQTPRYLIKTRGQQVTLSCSPISGHRSVSWYQQTPGQGLQFLFEYFSETQRNKGNFPGRFSGRQFSNSRSEMNVSTLELGDSALYLCARSLARGGGGFNEQFFGPGTRLTVL.

In this sample, this clone turned up once. The chain carries TRBV3-1 (or the pseudogene TRBV3-2) and TRBJ2-3, with a possible D match to TRBD1 (5 bases). V lost 3 bases and J 2 bases, leaving 15 bases between the germline ends. The CDR3 runs 16 residues. Germline CDR1 is LGHDT and CDR2 is YNNKEL (reference sequence). The CDR3: CASSQYGQGLTDTQYF. CDR3 DNA sequence: TGTGCCAGCAGCCAGTACGGGCAGGGTCTCACAGATACGCAGTATTTT.

The V gene is TRBV6-5, the J gene TRBJ1-6; 7 bases match TRBD1. V shed 10 bases, J shed 5 bases, and the junction held 8 bases outside the gene matches. The germline gives CDR1 MNHEY, CDR2 SVGAGI. CDR3 size: 14 residues. The CDR3 sequence: CATKLGGDNSPLHF. The DNA of the CDR3 is TGTGCCACGAAACTAGGGGGCGATAATTCACCCCTCCACTTT.

The rearrangement uses TRBV14 and TRBJ1-2, with TRBD1 as a possible D gene (6 bases). Trimming took 4 bases from V and 3 from J, leaving 9 bases between them. This CDR3 contains 13 residues. Germline V lookup: CDR1 SGHDN, CDR2 FVKESK. DNA for the CDR3: TGTGCCAGCAGCCCAGGGGTTTACTATGGCTACACCTTC. This translates into CASSPGVYYGYTF.

The chain recombines TRBV28 with TRBJ2-3; 9 bases are shared with TRBD1. V trimming: 2 bases; J trimming: 1 base; junction bases outside the gene matches: 1. Germline values: CDR1 MDHEN, CDR2 SYDVKM. This CDR3 contains 15 residues. The CDR3 sequence: CASSLRTGGTDTQYF. The CDR3 bases are TGTGCCAGCAGTTTAAGGACAGGGGGCACAGATACGCAGTATTTT.

This clone was seen just once. The chain uses TRBV10-2 and TRBJ2-7; TRBD1 might be the D (5 bases). The V gene's germline CDR1 is WSHSY and CDR2 SAAADI. The CDR3 sequence is 13 residues long. Trimming took off 5 bases at V and 2 bases at J, with 10 bases between the two ends. The CDR3 region has the DNA TGCGCCAGCAGTAAGGCAGGGCCCTACGAGCAGTACTTC. Translation gives CASSKAGPYEQYF.

This clone occurred a few times. The V call is TRBV6-5, the J call TRBJ1-2, with TRBD1 identical over 8 bases. This CDR3 spans 15 amino acids. CDR1 and CDR2 from the germline V gene are MNHEY and SVGAGI. The ends lost 2 bases at V and 8 bases at J; junction bases unmatched: 10. The CDR3 protein is CASSYTSTGGGGYTF. The CDR3 bases are TGTGCCAGCAGTTACACATCTACAGGGGGAGGAGGCTACACCTTC.

The DNA for the CDR3 is TGTGCCAGCAGCCAACGGGGGGGCCGGTCAGATACGCAGTATTTT. Its protein product is CASSQRGGRSDTQYF. This chain uses TRBV3-1 (or the pseudogene TRBV3-2) with TRBJ2-3; 8 bases line up with TRBD2. V lost 2 bases and J lost 4; bases outside the gene matches: 5. Looked up from germline, CDR1 is LGHDT and CDR2 is YNNKEL (reference sequence). The length of the CDR3 is 15 residues.

The chain combines TRBV19 with TRBJ2-7; tentative D call: TRBD2 (5 bases). CDR3 length: 14 residues. Looked up from germline, CDR1 is LNHDA and CDR2 is SQIVND (reference sequence). Deletions cut 3 bases from V and 3 bases from J, with 12 bases between. The CDR3 loop is CASSIVEGVYEQYF. The CDR3 DNA follows: TGTGCCAGTAGTATTGTAGAGGGTGTCTACGAGCAGTACTTC.

The gene calls are TRBV24-1 and TRBJ1-2; TRBD1 is a possible D gene (6 bases). This CDR3 spans 14 amino acids. V was shortened by 4 bases and J by 4 bases, with 12 bases between the two germline ends. Germline V gene sequence: CDR1 KGHDR, CDR2 SFDVKD. The CDR3 sequence: CATSEHTGTYGYTF. The DNA for the CDR3 is TGTGCCACCAGTGAGCACACAGGGACCTATGGCTACACCTTC.

CDR3 residues: CASSQWDRGGEQYF. The CDR3 bases are TGTGCCAGCAGCCAATGGGACAGGGGTGGCGAGCAGTACTTC. V is TRBV3-1 (or the pseudogene TRBV3-2) and J is TRBJ2-7; 10 nucleotides match TRBD1. The ends lost 2 bases at V and 6 bases at J; junction bases unmatched: 4. CDR1 and CDR2 (germline): LGHDT, YNNKEL (reference sequence). The CDR3 consists of 14 residues.

V and J are TRBV7-8 and TRBJ2-5; 9 positions agree with TRBD2. The ends lost 4 bases at V and 5 bases at J; junction bases unmatched: 8. CDR3 length: 15 residues. CDR1 and CDR2 from the germline V gene are SGHVS and FQNEAQ. The CDR3 loop is CASSSALRGGETQYF. The CDR3 bases are TGTGCCAGCAGCTCTGCATTGCGGGGGGGGGAGACCCAGTACTTC.

V is TRBV7-6 and J is TRBJ1-5; TRBD1 matches at 7 bases. The germline gives CDR1 SGHVS, CDR2 FNYEAQ. Unmatched junction bases numbered 6, after V lost 1 base and J lost 6 bases. The CDR3 has 15 residues. This CDR3 is CASSLEEGAGQPQHF. CDR3 bases: TGTGCCAGCAGCTTAGAAGAGGGGGCAGGTCAGCCCCAGCATTTT.

The V gene is TRBV5-3, the J gene TRBJ1-2; D uncertain. TRBV5-3 counts as an open reading frame of uncertain function. V shed 8 bases and J shed 7 bases, with 6 bases lying between them. There are 9 residues in the CDR3. The CDR3 bases are TGTGCCAGTCCCCGTGGCTACACCTTC. It is translated as CASPRGYTF.

V and J are TRBV13 and TRBJ2-7, with TRBD1 as a possible D gene (6 bases). Deletions cut 3 bases from V and 1 base from J, with 16 bases between. CDR1 is PRHDT, CDR2 FYEKMQ, per germline (reference sequence). CDR3 length: 16 residues. The DNA for the CDR3 is TGTGCCAGCAGCTTGGCGGACAGTCCCTCGTCCTACGAGCAGTACTTC. This translates into CASSLADSPSSYEQYF.

The gene calls are TRBV19 and TRBJ2-7; D perhaps matches TRBD2 (6 bases). Germline V gene sequence: CDR1 LNHDA, CDR2 SQIVND (reference sequence). The CDR3 is 14 amino acids. The V end lost 5 bases, the J end lost 2 bases, and 13 bases lay between the germline ends. The CDR3 region is CASSDGTAAYEQYF. DNA for the CDR3: TGTGCCAGTAGTGACGGGACTGCCGCCTACGAGCAGTACTTC.

The rearrangement joins TRBV6-6 to TRBJ1-5; TRBD1 agrees at 8 bases. Germline-derived CDR1 and CDR2 are MNHNY and SVGAGI (reference sequence). The CDR3 has 16 amino acids. V dropped 2 bases and J dropped 3; count of bases not matched to a gene: 6. The CDR3 region has the DNA TGTGCCAGCAGTTACCCCTCGGACAGGGTCAATCAGCCCCAGCATTTT. Translating it yields CASSYPSDRVNQPQHF.

The J gene is TRBJ2-7, the V gene TRBV2; D possibly corresponds to TRBD1 (6 bases). The V and J ends lost 4 bases and 2 bases respectively, with 9 bases between them. The CDR3 consists of 13 residues. Per the germline V gene, CDR1 is SNHLY and CDR2 is FYNNEI. In nucleotides, the CDR3 is TGTGCCAGCAGTGGGACAGAAACCTACGAGCAGTACTTC. Its protein is CASSGTETYEQYF.

This chain uses TRBV7-9 with TRBJ2-1; perhaps TRBD1 as D (6 bases). The CDR3 contains 14 residues. Germline V lookup: CDR1 SEHNR, CDR2 FQNEAQ (reference sequence). The germline V and J ends were trimmed by 2 bases and 8 bases, with 13 bases remaining between them. CDR3 coding DNA: TGTGCCAGCAGCTTAATGGGGGCGCGGGATGAGCAGTTCTTC. Its translation: CASSLMGARDEQFF.

This sequence joins TRBV5-1 and TRBJ1-2, with TRBD1 matching 8 bases. The J segment lost 0 bases and the V segment lost 3 bases, leaving 4 bases of the junction unmatched. The CDR3 runs 15 residues. Germline V gene lookup returns CDR1 SGHRS and CDR2 YFSETQ. Here the CDR3 DNA reads TGCGCCAGCAGCTCCGACAGGGGCTCTAACTATGGCTACACCTTC. It encodes CASSSDRGSNYGYTF.

The rearrangement joins TRBV5-1 to TRBJ1-1, with 7 positions matching TRBD1. The CDR3 loop spans 13 amino acids. V shed 5 bases and J 7 bases; nucleotides not matched to a gene: 8. The germline CDR1 and CDR2 sequences are SGHRS and YFSETQ. This CDR3 is CASRRGTAFEAFF. The CDR3 region has the DNA TGCGCCAGCAGACGGGGGACAGCCTTTGAAGCTTTCTTT. Full variable domain (remainder filled in from reference TRBV5-1 and TRBJ1-1): KAGVTQTPRYLIKTRGQQVTLSCSPISGHRSVSWYQQTPGQGLQFLFEYFSETQRNKGNFPGRFSGRQFSNSRSEMNVSTLELGDSALYLCASRRGTAFEAFFGQGTRLTVV.

This chain joins TRBV2 and TRBJ1-4; TRBD1 agrees at 8 bases. The germline V gene encodes CDR1 SNHLY and CDR2 FYNNEI. This CDR3 has 15 residues. The V segment lost 6 bases and the J segment 4 bases; nucleotides outside the gene matches: 7. The CDR3: CASRRQGSLNEKLFF. DNA for the CDR3: TGTGCCAGCAGGAGACAGGGGTCACTTAATGAAAAACTGTTTTTT.

V gene TRBV2 combines with J gene TRBJ2-7; tentative D call: TRBD1 (6 bases). CDR3 length equals 12 residues. Between the trimmed V and J ends, which lost 6 bases and 2 bases, there was a span of 8 bases. Germline lookup yields CDR1 SNHLY and CDR2 FYNNEI. The CDR3 sequence: CASRGGPYEQYF. The CDR3, as DNA: TGTGCCAGCAGAGGGGGACCCTACGAGCAGTACTTC.